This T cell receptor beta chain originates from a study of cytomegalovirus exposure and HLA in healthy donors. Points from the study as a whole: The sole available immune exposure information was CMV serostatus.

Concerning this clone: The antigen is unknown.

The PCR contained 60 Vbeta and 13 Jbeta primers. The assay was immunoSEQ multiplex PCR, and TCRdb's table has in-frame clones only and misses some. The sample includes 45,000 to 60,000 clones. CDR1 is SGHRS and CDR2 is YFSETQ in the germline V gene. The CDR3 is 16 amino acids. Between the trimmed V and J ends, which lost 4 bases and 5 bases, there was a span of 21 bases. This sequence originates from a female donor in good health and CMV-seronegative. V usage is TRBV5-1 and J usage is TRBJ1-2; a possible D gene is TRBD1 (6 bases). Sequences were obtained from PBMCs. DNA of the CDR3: TGCGCCAGCAGCGCCTGGACATTGGCCCAGGGGTATGGCTACACCTTC. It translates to CASSAWTLAQGYGYTF.